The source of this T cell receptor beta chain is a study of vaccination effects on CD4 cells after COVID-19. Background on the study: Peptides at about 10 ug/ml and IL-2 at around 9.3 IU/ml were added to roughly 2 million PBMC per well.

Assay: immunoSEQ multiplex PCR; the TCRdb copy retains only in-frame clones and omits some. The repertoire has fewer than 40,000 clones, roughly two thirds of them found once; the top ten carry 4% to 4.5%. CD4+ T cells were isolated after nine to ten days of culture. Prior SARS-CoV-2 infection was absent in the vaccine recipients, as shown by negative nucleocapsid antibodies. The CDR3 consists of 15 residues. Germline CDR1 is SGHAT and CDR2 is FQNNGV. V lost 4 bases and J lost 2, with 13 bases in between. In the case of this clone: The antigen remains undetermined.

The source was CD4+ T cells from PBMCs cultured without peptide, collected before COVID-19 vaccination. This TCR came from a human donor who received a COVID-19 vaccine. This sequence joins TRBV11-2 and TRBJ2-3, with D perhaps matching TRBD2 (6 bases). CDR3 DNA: TGTGCCAGCAGCTGGGCGGGGCCCCCCACAGATACGCAGTATTTT. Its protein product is CASSWAGPPTDTQYF.